This T cell receptor beta chain was profiled in a study of PD-L1 blockade in urothelial cancer. Study overall: Blood analysis was done at 3 weeks (second dose) and 6 weeks after treatment began.

Pretreatment and on-treatment samples were taken, numbering 1 to 8 per patient. Losses at the gene ends were 4 bases for V and 0 bases for J; bases not matched to a gene: 3. The CDR3 length is 17 residues. Germline values: CDR1 SGHRS, CDR2 YFSETQ. Using immunoSEQ multiplex PCR, the repertoire was profiled, and TCRdb retains in-frame clones only, with some absent. The table has some 67,000 clones, 85% to 90% seen once; the top ten hold around 3.4%. This clone was observed once. The sequence came from a man in his 60s with urothelial cancer. This specimen consisted of PBMCs, obtained around atezolizumab (anti-PD-L1) treatment. The gene calls are TRBV5-1 and TRBJ1-6, with 11 bases identical to TRBD1. CDR3 sequence: CASSAGTGGSYNSPLHF. CDR3 coding DNA: TGCGCCAGCAGCGCCGGGACAGGGGGCTCCTATAATTCACCCCTCCACTTT.